The T cell receptor (beta chain) described here comes from a study of blood T cell repertoires in COVID-19. Study background: COVID-19 samples, acute and convalescent, were from the United States, Italy and Spain.

Here immunoSEQ multiplex PCR was the method, and the copy in TCRdb shows in-frame clones only, minus some. The data contain 160,000 or so clones, 81% of them singletons. The CDR3 length is 20 residues. J gave up 5 bases and V 1 base, and 13 bases lay outside the gene matches. Germline V gives CDR1 LGHDT, CDR2 YNNKEL (reference sequence). This TCR derives from a man aged 60 to 75 with active or convalescent COVID-19. Material for sequencing was peripheral blood. The chain links TRBV3-1 (or the pseudogene TRBV3-2) to TRBJ2-1, with 14 nucleotides matching TRBD2. The CDR3 sequence is CASSQGPVTSGGADDNEQFF. DNA for the CDR3: TGTGCCAGCAGCCAAGGGCCGGTGACTAGCGGGGGGGCCGATGACAATGAGCAGTTCTTC.